Here is one T cell receptor beta chain with its context. What antigen it recognizes has not been identified. The record has no base qualities; no much larger clone is one base away. Including cysteine and phenylalanine, the CDR3 has 14 amino acids. CDR3 DNA only is kept here, 42 bases in frame from base 1. Based on the germline V gene, the CDR1 and CDR2 sequences are MNHEY and SVGAGI. V is cut by 6 bases and J by 4 bases, and the space between the germline ends is 13 bases. This sample is drawn from a study of T cells in tuberculosis (dated by TCRdb to between 2017 and 2018). Regarding the research as a whole: The study combined CD1B tetramers and high-throughput TCR immunosequencing to characterize T cells specific for the mycobacterial lipid antigen glucose monomycolate (GMM). IGRA-negative adolescents, IGRA-positive adolescents with latent tuberculosis and adults with active tuberculosis, about nine per group, were compared in a South African clinical cohort. What the study reported, not specific to this receptor: Clinical samples were selected based on the availability of cryopreserved specimens, with adults included as active tuberculosis cases and adolescents included as controls. Compared with IGRA-negative controls, TCR-alpha repertoires from active tuberculosis had smaller mean NN-distances to GMM-specific TCRs, which suggests that these TCRs underwent clonal expansion. The smaller NN-distances in active tuberculosis patients were driven in part by shorter CDR3-alpha lengths, while the difference seen for TCR-beta was not statistically significant. Using GEM motif frequencies, a classifier achieved roughly 72% accuracy, whereas a classifier built on the diverse GMM-specific repertoire got to 87% accuracy (AUROC more than 0.85).

TCR libraries were generated with the immunoSEQ multiplex PCR assay, using TCR-beta and/or TCR-alpha/delta assays for each sample. The Illumina high-throughput platform was used to sequence the amplified TCR libraries. In the paper's pipeline: Clustering and dimensionality reduction were performed using pairwise TCRdist distances among GMM-specific receptors from ex vivo sorted or in vitro expanded T cells. Each clinical repertoire was scored by mean NN-distance, the average TCRdist to the nearest 10% of tetramer-positive reference sequences. GEM TCR motif frequency was calculated as the fraction of unique TCRs that matched known GEM sequences by V/J usage and CDR3 length. Linear discriminant analysis with leave-one-out cross-validation, implemented in scikit-learn, was used to classify active tuberculosis. TCRdb retrieved this table from immuneACCESS and kept in-frame rearrangements only. Not all clones are present; in checked studies, unresolved V genes account for under half, and no reason is known for the remainder. The V and J calls and the clone size are those of that table, but D and trimming were determined from the DNA. The sample table shows around 35,000 clones, and 85% to 95% are seen once. Of the sample, about 6.7% is held by the ten largest clones.

At study entry, adolescents were screened for latent tuberculosis infection by tuberculin skin test and QuantiFERON-TB GOLD In-Tube IGRA. Unsorted cryopreserved PBMC were immunosequenced, covering on average approximately 100,000 T cells per clinical donor. Eleven high schools in the Worcester region of the Western Cape, South Africa, served as enrollment sites for adolescents aged 12 to 18 years. Around 10 M. tuberculosis-infected adolescents and about 10 uninfected adolescents, matched for age and sex, were selected. PBMC from adolescents were isolated by density centrifugation from freshly drawn heparinized blood and then cryopreserved.

The sequenced sample was PBMCs. This TCR was recovered from a donor aged 5 to 30 with latent tuberculosis or without tuberculosis infection. Recombination connected TRBV6-5 to TRBJ1-5, with TRBD1 as a weak D call on 5 bases. CDR3 reads: CASSPPGPNQPQHF. The DNA reads TGTGCCAGCAGCCCCCCAGGGCCGAATCAGCCCCAGCATTTT.